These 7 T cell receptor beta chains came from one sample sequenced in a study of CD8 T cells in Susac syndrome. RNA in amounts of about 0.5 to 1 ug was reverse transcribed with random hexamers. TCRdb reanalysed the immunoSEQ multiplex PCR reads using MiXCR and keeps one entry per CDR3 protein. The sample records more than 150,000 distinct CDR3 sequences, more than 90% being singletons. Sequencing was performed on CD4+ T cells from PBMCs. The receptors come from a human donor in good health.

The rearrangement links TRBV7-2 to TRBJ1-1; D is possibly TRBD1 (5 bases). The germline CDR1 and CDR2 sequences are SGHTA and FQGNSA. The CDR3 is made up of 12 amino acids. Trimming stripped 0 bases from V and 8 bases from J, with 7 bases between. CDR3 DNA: TGTGCCAGCAGCTTAGCGAGGGGAGAAGCTTTCTTT. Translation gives CASSLARGEAFF.

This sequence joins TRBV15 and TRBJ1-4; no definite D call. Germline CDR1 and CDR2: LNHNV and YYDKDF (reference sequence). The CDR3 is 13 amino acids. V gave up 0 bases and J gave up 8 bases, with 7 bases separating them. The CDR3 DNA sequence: TGTGCCACCAGCAGAGATTCAACCGAAAAACTGTTTTTT. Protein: CATSRDSTEKLFF. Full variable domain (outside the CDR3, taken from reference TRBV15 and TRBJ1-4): DAMVIQNPRYQVTQFGKPVTLSCSQTLNHNVMYWYQQKSSQAPKLLFHYYDKDFNNEADTPDNFQSRRPNTSFCFLDIRSPGLGDTAMYLCATSRDSTEKLFFGSGTQLSVL.

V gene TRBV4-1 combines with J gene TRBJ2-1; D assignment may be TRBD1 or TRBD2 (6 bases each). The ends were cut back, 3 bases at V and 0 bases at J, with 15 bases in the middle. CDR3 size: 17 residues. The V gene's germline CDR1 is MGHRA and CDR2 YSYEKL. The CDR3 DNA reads TGCGCCAGCAGCCAGCTCACGGGGGCTTACTCCTACAATGAGCAGTTCTTC. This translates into CASSQLTGAYSYNEQFF.

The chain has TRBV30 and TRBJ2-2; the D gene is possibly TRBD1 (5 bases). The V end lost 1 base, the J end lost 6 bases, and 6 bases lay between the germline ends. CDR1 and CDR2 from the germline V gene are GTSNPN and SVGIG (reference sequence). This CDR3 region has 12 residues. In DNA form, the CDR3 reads TGTGCCTGGAGTGCAGGGCCCGGGGAGCTGTTTTTT. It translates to CAWSAGPGELFF.

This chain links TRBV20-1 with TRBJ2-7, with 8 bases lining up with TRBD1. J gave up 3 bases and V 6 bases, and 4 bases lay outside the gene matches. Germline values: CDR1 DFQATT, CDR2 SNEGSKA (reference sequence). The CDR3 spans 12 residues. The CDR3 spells CSASGQGYEQYF. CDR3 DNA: TGCAGTGCCTCCGGACAGGGCTACGAGCAGTACTTC.

CDR3 amino acids: CASSYAGDQPQHF. The CDR3 DNA sequence: TGTGCCAGCAGTTATGCGGGGGATCAGCCCCAGCATTTT. The chain employs TRBV6-5 and TRBJ1-5, with D perhaps TRBD1 (5 bases). Germline CDR1 and CDR2: MNHEY and SVGAGI. Deletions cut 3 bases from V and 5 bases from J, with 8 bases between. CDR3 length equals 13 residues.

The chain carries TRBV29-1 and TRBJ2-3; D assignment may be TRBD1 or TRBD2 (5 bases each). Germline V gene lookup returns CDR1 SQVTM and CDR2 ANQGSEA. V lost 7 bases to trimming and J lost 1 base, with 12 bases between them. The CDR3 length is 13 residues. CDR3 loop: CSETGTGTDTQYF. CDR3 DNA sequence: TGCAGCGAGACCGGGACCGGCACAGATACGCAGTATTTT.